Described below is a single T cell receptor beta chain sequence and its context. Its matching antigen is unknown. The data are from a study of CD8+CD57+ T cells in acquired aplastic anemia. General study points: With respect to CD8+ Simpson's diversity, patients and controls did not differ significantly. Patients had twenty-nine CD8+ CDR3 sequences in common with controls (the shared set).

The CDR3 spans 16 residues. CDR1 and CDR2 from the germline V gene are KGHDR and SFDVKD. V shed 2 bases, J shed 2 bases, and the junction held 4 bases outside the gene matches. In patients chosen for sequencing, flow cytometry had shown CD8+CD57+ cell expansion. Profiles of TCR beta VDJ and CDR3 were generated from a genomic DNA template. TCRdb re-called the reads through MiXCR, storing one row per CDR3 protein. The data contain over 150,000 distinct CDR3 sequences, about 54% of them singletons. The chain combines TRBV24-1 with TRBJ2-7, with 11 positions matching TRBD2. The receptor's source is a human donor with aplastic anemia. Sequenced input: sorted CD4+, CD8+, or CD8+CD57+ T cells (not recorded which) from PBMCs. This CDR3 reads CATSDSLAGGTYEQYF. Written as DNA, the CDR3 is TGTGCCACCAGTGATTCCCTAGCGGGAGGTACCTACGAGCAGTACTTC.